The TCR beta chain under discussion was sequenced for a study of cytomegalovirus exposure and HLA in healthy donors. The CDR3 contains 15 residues. The V gene's germline CDR1 is LGHNA and CDR2 YNFKEQ. J gave up 8 bases and V 4 bases, and 10 bases lay outside the gene matches. This clone was picked up a small number of times. The PCR used 60 Vbeta and 13 Jbeta primers. Generated by immunoSEQ multiplex PCR, the TCRdb table keeps only in-frame clones and is missing some. Counted here are 150,000 to 200,000 clones, under 9.5% occurring once; the ten biggest clones make up 1% to 1.5%. This clonotype was sampled from a woman in her 30s in good health and CMV-seropositive. Sequencing was performed on PBMCs. V gene TRBV4-2 combines with J gene TRBJ2-1; 8 nucleotides agree with TRBD2. The CDR3 sequence is CASSRSGSGADEQFF. The CDR3 region has the DNA TGTGCCAGCAGCCGGAGCGGGAGTGGTGCGGATGAGCAGTTCTTC.